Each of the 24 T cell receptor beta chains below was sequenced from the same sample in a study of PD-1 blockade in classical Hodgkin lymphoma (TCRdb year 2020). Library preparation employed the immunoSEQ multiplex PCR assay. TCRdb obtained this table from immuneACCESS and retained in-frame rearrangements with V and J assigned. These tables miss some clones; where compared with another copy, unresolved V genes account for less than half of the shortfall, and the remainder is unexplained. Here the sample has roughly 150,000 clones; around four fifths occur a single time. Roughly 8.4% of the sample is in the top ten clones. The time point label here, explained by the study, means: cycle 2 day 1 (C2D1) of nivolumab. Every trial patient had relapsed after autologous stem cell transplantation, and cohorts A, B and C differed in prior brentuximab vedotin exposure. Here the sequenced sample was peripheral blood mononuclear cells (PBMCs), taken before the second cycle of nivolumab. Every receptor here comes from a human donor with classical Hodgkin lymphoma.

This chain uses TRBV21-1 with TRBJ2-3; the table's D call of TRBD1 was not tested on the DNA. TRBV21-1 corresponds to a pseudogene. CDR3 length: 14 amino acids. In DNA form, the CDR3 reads TGTGCCAGCAGCGGGACAGCTAGCACAGATACGCAGTATTTT. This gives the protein CASSGTASTDTQYF.

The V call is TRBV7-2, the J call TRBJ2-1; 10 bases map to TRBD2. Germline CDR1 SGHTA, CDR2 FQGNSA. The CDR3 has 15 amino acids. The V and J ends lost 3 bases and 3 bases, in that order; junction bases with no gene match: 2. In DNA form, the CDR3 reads TGTGCCAGCAGCTTTACTAGCGGGGTCTACAATGAGCAGTTCTTC. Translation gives CASSFTSGVYNEQFF.

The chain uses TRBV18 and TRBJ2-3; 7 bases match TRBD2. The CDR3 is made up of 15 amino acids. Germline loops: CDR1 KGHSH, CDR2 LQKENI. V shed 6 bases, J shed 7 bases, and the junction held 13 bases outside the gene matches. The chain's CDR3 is CASSLRELGRNTQYF. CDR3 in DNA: TGTGCCAGCTCCCTGCGGGAGTTAGGTCGAAATACGCAGTATTTT.

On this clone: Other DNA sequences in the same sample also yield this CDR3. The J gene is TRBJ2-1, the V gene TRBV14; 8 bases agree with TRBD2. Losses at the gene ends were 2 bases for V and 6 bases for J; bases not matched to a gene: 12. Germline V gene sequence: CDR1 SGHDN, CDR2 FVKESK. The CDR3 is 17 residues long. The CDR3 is CASSQWEGLAGSNEQFF. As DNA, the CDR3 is TGTGCCAGCAGCCAATGGGAAGGGCTAGCGGGTTCCAATGAGCAGTTCTTC.

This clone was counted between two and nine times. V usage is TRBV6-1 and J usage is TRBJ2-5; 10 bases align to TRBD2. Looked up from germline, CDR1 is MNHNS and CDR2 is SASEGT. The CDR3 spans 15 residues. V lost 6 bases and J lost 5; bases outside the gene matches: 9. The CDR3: CASSPLAGVGETQYF. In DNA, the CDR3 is TGTGCCAGCAGCCCCCTAGCGGGAGTCGGCGAGACCCAGTACTTC.

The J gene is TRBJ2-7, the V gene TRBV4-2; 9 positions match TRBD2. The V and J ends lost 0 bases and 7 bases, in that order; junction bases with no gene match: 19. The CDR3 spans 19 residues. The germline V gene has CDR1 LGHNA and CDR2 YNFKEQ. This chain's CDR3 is CASSQDLGGEAGGRGEQYF. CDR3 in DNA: TGTGCCAGCAGCCAAGACCTGGGCGGGGAAGCGGGAGGACGAGGGGAGCAGTACTTC.

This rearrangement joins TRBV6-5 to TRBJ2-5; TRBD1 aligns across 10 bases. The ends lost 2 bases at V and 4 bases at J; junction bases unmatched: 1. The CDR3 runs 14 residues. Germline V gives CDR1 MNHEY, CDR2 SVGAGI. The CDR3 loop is CASSYRDRGETQYF. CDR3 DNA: TGTGCCAGCAGTTACCGGGACAGGGGAGAGACCCAGTACTTC.

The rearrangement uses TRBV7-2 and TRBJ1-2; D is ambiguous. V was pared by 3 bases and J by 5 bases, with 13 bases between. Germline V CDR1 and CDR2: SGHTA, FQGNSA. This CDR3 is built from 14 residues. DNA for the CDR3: TGTGCCAGCAGCTTGGGGAAGGGTCCTTATGGCTACACCTTC. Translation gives CASSLGKGPYGYTF.

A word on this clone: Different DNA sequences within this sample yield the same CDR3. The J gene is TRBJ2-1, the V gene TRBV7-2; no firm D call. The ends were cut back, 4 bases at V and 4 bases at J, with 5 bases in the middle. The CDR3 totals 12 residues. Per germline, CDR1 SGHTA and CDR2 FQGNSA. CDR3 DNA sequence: TGTGCCAGCAGCTCTGGTTACAATGAGCAGTTCTTC. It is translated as CASSSGYNEQFF. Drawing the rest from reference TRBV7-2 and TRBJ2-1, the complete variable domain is GAGVSQSPSNKVTEKGKDVELRCDPISGHTALYWYRQSLGQGLEFLIYFQGNSAPDKSGLPSDRFSAERTGGSVSTLTIQRTQQEDSAVYLCASSSGYNEQFFGPGTRLTVL.

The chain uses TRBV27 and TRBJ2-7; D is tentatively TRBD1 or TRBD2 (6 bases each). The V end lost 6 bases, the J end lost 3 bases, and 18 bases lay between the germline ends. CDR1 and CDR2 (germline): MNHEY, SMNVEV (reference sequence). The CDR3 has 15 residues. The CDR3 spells CASSLTGTSVYEQYF. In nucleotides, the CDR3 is TGTGCCAGCAGCCTTACAGGGACTTCCGTCTACGAGCAGTACTTC.

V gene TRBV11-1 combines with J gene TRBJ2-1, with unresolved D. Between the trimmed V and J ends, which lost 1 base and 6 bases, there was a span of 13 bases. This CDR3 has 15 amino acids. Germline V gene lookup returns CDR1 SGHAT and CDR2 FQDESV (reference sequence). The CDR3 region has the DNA TGTGCCAGCAGCTTAGACGGATTAGCTTCCAATGAGCAGTTCTTC. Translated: CASSLDGLASNEQFF.

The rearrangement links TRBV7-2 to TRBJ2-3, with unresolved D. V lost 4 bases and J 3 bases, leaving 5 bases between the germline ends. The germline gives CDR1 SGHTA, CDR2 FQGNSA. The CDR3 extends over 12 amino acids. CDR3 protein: CASSSLTDTQYF. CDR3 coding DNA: TGTGCCAGCAGCTCTTTGACAGATACGCAGTATTTT.

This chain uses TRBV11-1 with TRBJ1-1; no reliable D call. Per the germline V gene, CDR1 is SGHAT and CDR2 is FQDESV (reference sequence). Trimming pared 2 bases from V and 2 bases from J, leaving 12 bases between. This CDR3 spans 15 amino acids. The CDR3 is CASSLRPTVNTEAFF. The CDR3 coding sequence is TGTGCCAGCAGCTTAAGACCGACGGTTAACACTGAAGCTTTCTTT.

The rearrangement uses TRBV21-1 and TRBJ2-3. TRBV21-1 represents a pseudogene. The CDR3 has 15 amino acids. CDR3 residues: CASSKGVGLTDTQYF. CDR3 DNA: TGTGCCAGCAGCAAAGGAGTCGGCTTAACAGATACGCAGTATTTT.

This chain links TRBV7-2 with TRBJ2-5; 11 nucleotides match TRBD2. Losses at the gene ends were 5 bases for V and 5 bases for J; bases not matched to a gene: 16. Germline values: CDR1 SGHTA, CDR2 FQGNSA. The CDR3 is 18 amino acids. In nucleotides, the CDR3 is TGTGCCAGCAGCCCAATGGTCCTAGCGGGAGGCTACGGGGAGACCCAGTACTTC. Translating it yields CASSPMVLAGGYGETQYF.

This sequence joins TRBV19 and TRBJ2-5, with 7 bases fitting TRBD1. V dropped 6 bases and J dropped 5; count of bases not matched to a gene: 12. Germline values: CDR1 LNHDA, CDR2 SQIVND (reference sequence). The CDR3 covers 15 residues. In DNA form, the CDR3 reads TGTGCCAGTAGCGACAGGGCGCGGGCAAGGGAGACCCAGTACTTC. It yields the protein CASSDRARARETQYF.

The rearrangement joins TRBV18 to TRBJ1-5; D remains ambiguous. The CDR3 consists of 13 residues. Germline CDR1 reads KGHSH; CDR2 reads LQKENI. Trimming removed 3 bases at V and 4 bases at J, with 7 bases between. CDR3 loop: CASSPDKNQPQHF. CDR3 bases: TGTGCCAGCTCACCCGACAAGAATCAGCCCCAGCATTTT.

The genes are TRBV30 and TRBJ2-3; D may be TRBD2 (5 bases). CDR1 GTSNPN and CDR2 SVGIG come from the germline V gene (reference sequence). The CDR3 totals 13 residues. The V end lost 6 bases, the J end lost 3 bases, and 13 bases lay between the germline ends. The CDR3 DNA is TGTGCCTGTTCGGGGTCAGCGACAGATACGCAGTATTTT. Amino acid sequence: CACSGSATDTQYF.

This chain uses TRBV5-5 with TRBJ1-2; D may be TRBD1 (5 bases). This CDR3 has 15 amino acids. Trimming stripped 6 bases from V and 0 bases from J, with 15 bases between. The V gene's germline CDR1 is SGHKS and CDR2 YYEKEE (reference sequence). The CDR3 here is CASNYPGRSNYGYTF. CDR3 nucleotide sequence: TGTGCCAGCAACTACCCGGGACGGTCTAACTATGGCTACACCTTC.

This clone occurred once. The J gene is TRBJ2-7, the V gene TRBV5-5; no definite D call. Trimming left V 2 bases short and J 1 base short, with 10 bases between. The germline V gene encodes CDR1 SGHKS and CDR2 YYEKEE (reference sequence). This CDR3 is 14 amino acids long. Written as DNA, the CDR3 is TGTGCCAGCAGCTTAAGTCTGCTTTCCTACGAGCAGTACTTC. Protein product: CASSLSLLSYEQYF. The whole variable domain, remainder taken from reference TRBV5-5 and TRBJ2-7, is DAGVTQSPTHLIKTRGQQVTLRCSPISGHKSVSWYQQVLGQGPQFIFQYYEKEERGRGNFPDRFSARQFPNYSSELNVNALLLGDSALYLCASSLSLLSYEQYFGPGTRLTVT.

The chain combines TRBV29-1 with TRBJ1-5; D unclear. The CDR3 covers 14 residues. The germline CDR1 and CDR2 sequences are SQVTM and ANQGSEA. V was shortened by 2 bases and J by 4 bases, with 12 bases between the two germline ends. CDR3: CSVEFRQFNQPQHF. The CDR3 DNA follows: TGCAGCGTTGAATTCAGGCAGTTTAATCAGCCCCAGCATTTT.

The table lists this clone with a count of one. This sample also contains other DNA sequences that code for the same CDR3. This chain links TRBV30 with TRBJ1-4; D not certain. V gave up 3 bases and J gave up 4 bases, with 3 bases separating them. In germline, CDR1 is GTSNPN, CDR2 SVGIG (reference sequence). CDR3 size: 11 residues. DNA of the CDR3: TGTGCCTGGAGGTATAATGAAAAACTGTTTTTT. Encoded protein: CAWRYNEKLFF.

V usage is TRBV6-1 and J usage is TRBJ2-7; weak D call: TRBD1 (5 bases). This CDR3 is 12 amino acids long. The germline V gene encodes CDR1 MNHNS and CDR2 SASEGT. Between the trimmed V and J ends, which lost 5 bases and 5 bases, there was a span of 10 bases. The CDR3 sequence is CASSSVGDEQYF. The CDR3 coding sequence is TGTGCCAGCAGTTCTGTAGGGGACGAGCAGTACTTC.

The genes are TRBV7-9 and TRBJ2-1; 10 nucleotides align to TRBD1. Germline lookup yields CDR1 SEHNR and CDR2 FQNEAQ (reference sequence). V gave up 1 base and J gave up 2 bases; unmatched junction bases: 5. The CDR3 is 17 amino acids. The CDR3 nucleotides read TGTGCCAGCAGCTTAGTAATGGGACAGGGGACCTACAATGAGCAGTTCTTC. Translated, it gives CASSLVMGQGTYNEQFF. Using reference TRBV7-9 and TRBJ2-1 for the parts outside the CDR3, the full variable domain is DTGVSQNPRHKITKRGQNVTFRCDPISEHNRLYWYRQTLGQGPEFLTYFQNEAQLEKSRLLSDRFSAERPKGSFSTLEIQRTEQGDSAMYLCASSLVMGQGTYNEQFFGPGTRLTVL.